Following are 10 T cell receptor beta chains from one sample sequenced in a study of cytomegalovirus exposure and HLA in healthy donors. 13 Jbeta primers and 60 Vbeta primers were used for the PCR. Libraries were prepared by immunoSEQ multiplex PCR; TCRdb keeps only in-frame clonotypes and omits some of them. The repertoire holds under 100,000 clones, around 85% seen once, with 10% to 15% in the top ten. Sequencing used PBMCs. The receptors here all came from a human donor in good health.

The chain uses TRBV6-5 and TRBJ2-2; D is unclear. Per germline, CDR1 MNHEY and CDR2 SVGAGI. V was cut by 0 bases and J by 4 bases, with 6 bases left in between. The CDR3 runs to 14 residues. CDR3 sequence (DNA): TGTGCCAGCAGTTACTCCGTCGTCACCGGGGAGCTGTTTTTT. Translated, it gives CASSYSVVTGELFF.

V and J are TRBV19 and TRBJ1-1; TRBD1 might be the D (6 bases). V was shortened by 1 base and J by 4 bases, with 13 bases between the two germline ends. The CDR3 runs to 15 residues. Germline assignment: CDR1 LNHDA and CDR2 SQIVND (reference sequence). Here the CDR3 reads CASSIVAGVITEAFF. In DNA form, the CDR3 reads TGTGCCAGTAGTATAGTGGCAGGGGTGATCACTGAAGCTTTCTTT.

This chain links TRBV5-6 with TRBJ2-7; no clear D. The CDR3 has 13 residues. V was shortened by 0 bases and J by 2 bases, with 6 bases between the two germline ends. The V gene's germline CDR1 is SGHDT and CDR2 YYEEEE. The CDR3 loop is CASSLDSTYEQYF. The CDR3 region has the DNA TGTGCCAGCAGCTTGGACAGTACCTACGAGCAGTACTTC.

The chain links TRBV19 to TRBJ2-5, with D tentatively TRBD2 (7 bases). The CDR3 has 16 residues. CDR1 and CDR2 from the germline V gene are LNHDA and SQIVND (reference sequence). Trimming stripped 4 bases from V and 4 bases from J, with 19 bases between. The CDR3 DNA reads TGTGCCAGTAGTACCCTCTCGGGGGGCTTTCGAGAGACCCAGTACTTC. Translated, it gives CASSTLSGGFRETQYF.

The rearrangement uses TRBV7-7 and TRBJ2-5; 11 nucleotides line up with TRBD2. Germline-derived CDR1 and CDR2 are SSHAT and FNYEAQ (reference sequence). The CDR3 runs 15 residues. The trim removed 5 bases at V and 2 bases at J, leaving 4 bases unmatched. The DNA for the CDR3 is TGTGCCAGCAGCCTGACTAGCGGGGTACAAGAGACCCAGTACTTC. Encoded protein: CASSLTSGVQETQYF.

The V call is TRBV5-4, the J call TRBJ2-7; a possible D gene is TRBD2 (6 bases). Germline lookup yields CDR1 SGHNT and CDR2 YYREEE (reference sequence). This CDR3 has 15 amino acids. Trimming took off 2 bases at V and 0 bases at J, with 12 bases between the two ends. CDR3 region: CASSFGGVGSYEQYF. CDR3 in DNA: TGTGCCAGCAGCTTTGGCGGGGTGGGCTCCTACGAGCAGTACTTC.

The chain uses TRBV5-1 and TRBJ2-5, with TRBD1 matching 7 bases. The V segment lost 1 base and the J segment 1 base; nucleotides outside the gene matches: 4. Per the germline V gene, CDR1 is SGHRS and CDR2 is YFSETQ. The CDR3 sequence is 15 residues long. The CDR3 DNA is TGCGCCAGCAGCTTGCAAGCAGGGGGCCAAGAGACCCAGTACTTC. It is translated as CASSLQAGGQETQYF. Drawing the rest from reference TRBV5-1 and TRBJ2-5, the complete variable domain is KAGVTQTPRYLIKTRGQQVTLSCSPISGHRSVSWYQQTPGQGLQFLFEYFSETQRNKGNFPGRFSGRQFSNSRSEMNVSTLELGDSALYLCASSLQAGGQETQYFGPGTRLLVL.

The V call is TRBV9, the J call TRBJ1-1; D might be TRBD1 (6 bases). The length of the CDR3 is 14 residues. The ends were cut back, 0 bases at V and 6 bases at J, with 12 bases in the middle. CDR1 is SGDLS and CDR2 is YYNGEE in the germline V gene. As DNA, the CDR3 is TGTGCCAGCAGCGTAGTGTCAGGGGTATCTGAAGCTTTCTTT. This gives the protein CASSVVSGVSEAFF.

This chain connects TRBV15 to TRBJ2-5; the match to TRBD1 covers 12 bases. V lost 4 bases and J lost 7; bases outside the gene matches: 16. Germline-derived CDR1 and CDR2 are LNHNV and YYDKDF (reference sequence). The CDR3 totals 18 residues. The CDR3 here is CATSTVSWGTGGAGTQYF. For the CDR3, the DNA is TGTGCCACCAGCACAGTGTCGTGGGGGACAGGGGGCGCGGGGACCCAGTACTTC.

The CDR3 DNA reads as TGTGCCTGGAGTGTACTCAACGGAGGGACCGTAACTGAAGCTTTCTTT. Residues: CAWSVLNGGTVTEAFF. The chain has TRBV30 and TRBJ1-1, with D maybe TRBD1 (5 bases). The V gene lost 0 bases and the J gene lost 5 bases, with 19 bases spanning the gap. Germline CDR1 and CDR2: GTSNPN and SVGIG (reference sequence). The CDR3 has 16 amino acids.